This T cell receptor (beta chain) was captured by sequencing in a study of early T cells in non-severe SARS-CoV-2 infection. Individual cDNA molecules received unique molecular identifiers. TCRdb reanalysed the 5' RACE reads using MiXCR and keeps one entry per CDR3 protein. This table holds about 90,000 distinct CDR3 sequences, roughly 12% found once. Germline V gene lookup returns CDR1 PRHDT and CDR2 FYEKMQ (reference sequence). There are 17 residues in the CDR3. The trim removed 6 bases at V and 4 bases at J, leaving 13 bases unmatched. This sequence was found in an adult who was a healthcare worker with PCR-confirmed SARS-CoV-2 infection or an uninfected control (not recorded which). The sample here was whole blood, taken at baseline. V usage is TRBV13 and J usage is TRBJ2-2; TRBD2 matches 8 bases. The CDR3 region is CASSARRAGDLTGELFF. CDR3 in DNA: TGTGCCAGCAGTGCCCGTCGAGCGGGAGACCTCACCGGGGAGCTGTTTTTT.